This passage covers 28 T cell receptor beta chains from one sample sequenced in a study of blood T cells in healthy people across ages. A second PCR, run for about 6 to 12 cycles, used a sample-barcoded 5' primer plus a J-beta primer mix. TCRdb fed the 5' RACE reads into MiXCR, producing one record per CDR3 protein. The data contain some 1.7 million distinct CDR3 sequences, approximately 30% of them singletons. Material for sequencing was blood. The source of these receptors is a woman in her 30s in good health.

This rearrangement joins TRBV15 to TRBJ2-1, with D possibly being TRBD1 or TRBD2 (5 bases each). Germline CDR1 is LNHNV and CDR2 is YYDKDF (reference sequence). Trimming shortened V by 4 bases and J by 5 bases, and 12 bases separated the two germline ends. The CDR3 is 14 residues long. CDR3 in DNA: TGTGCCACCAGCAAAGGGGACCCTAACAATGAGCAGTTCTTC. It is translated as CATSKGDPNNEQFF.

V is TRBV15 and J is TRBJ2-7, with a tentative D call TRBD1 (5 bases). Trimming left V 0 bases short and J 5 bases short, with 20 bases between. CDR1 and CDR2 (germline): LNHNV, YYDKDF (reference sequence). This CDR3 is built from 17 residues. CDR3: CATSRDSRRQRNNEQYF. The CDR3 DNA is TGTGCCACCAGCAGAGATTCGAGGAGACAGAGGAACAACGAGCAGTACTTC.

This chain links TRBV6-5 with TRBJ2-7; 11 bases agree with TRBD1. The trim removed 2 bases at V and 6 bases at J, leaving 6 bases unmatched. The V gene's germline CDR1 is MNHEY and CDR2 SVGAGI. The CDR3 sequence is 15 residues long. CDR3 amino acids: CASSYGTGGSCEQYF. CDR3 in DNA: TGTGCCAGCAGTTACGGGACAGGGGGGTCGTGCGAGCAGTACTTC.

The chain joins TRBV20-1 to TRBJ2-5; D call uncertain. Germline V gene lookup returns CDR1 DFQATT and CDR2 SNEGSKA (reference sequence). With 1 base removed from V and 0 bases from J, the gap between germline ends came to 6 bases. CDR3 length: 13 amino acids. The chain's CDR3 is CSARGPNQETQYF. CDR3 sequence (DNA): TGCAGTGCTAGAGGCCCTAACCAAGAGACCCAGTACTTC.

This clonotype turned up a few times. V and J are TRBV3-1 and TRBJ2-7; 9 bases line up with TRBD1. The CDR3 consists of 16 residues. Germline assignment: CDR1 LGHDT and CDR2 YNNKEL (reference sequence). V lost 4 bases and J lost 3; bases outside the gene matches: 10. Here the CDR3 reads CASSPQGQGKGYEQYF. For the CDR3, the DNA is TGTGCCAGCAGCCCCCAAGGACAGGGGAAGGGCTACGAGCAGTACTTC.

On this clonotype itself: This may come from a read error, since a much larger clone is one base off. CDR3 sequence: CASSLGLGYNEQYF. The CDR3 DNA is TGTGCCAGCAGTTTAGGGCTGGGCTACAATGAGCAGTACTTC. This chain uses TRBV27 with TRBJ2-7; unclear D gene. CDR3 length: 14 amino acids. Germline values: CDR1 MNHEY, CDR2 SMNVEV (reference sequence). Trimming pared 2 bases from V and 7 bases from J, leaving 15 bases between.

V gene TRBV12-3 or TRBV12-4 combines with J gene TRBJ2-7, with 7 bases that match TRBD1. V lost 4 bases, J lost 0 bases, and 6 bases stayed unmatched. The CDR3 spans 15 residues. This CDR3 is CASSSWDRSSYEQYF. The CDR3 nucleotides are TGTGCCAGCAGTTCCTGGGACAGAAGCTCCTACGAGCAGTACTTC.

Ten or more counts support this clonotype. The genes are TRBV27 and TRBJ2-6; no firm D call. The CDR3 has 15 amino acids. Trimming left V 3 bases short and J 0 bases short, with 6 bases between. Germline V gene sequence: CDR1 MNHEY, CDR2 SMNVEV (reference sequence). The CDR3 loop reads CASSLPSSGANVLTF. The CDR3 DNA follows: TGTGCCAGCAGTTTGCCGTCCTCTGGGGCCAACGTCCTGACTTTC.

As to this clonotype: At one end, the junction sequence differs from germline, possibly due to a read error. V is TRBV14 and J is TRBJ2-5, with unresolved D. Germline values: CDR1 SGHDN, CDR2 FVKESK. The CDR3 has 14 residues. The DNA of the CDR3 is TGTACCAGCAGCCAAGTTTCCTCGGGTGAGACCCAGTACTTC. Translation: CTSSQVSSGETQYF.

This clonotype has more than one count but fewer than ten. The rearrangement joins TRBV29-1 to TRBJ2-1; TRBD2 agrees at 9 bases. Germline assignment: CDR1 SQVTM and CDR2 ANQGSEA. The CDR3 length is 16 residues. V shed 2 bases and J 8 bases; nucleotides not matched to a gene: 13. The CDR3 DNA reads TGCAGCGTTGAAATCGGCGGTAGCGGGAGTGTCTATGAGCAGTTCTTC. Protein product: CSVEIGGSGSVYEQFF.

This clonotype was counted at least ten times. J is TRBJ2-5 and V is TRBV20-1; D gene unclear. Germline loops: CDR1 DFQATT, CDR2 SNEGSKA (reference sequence). Trimming cost V 3 bases and J 2 bases, with 7 bases left between them. The CDR3 runs 12 residues. CDR3 coding DNA: TGCAGTGCTAGTGAGATACAAGAGACCCAGTACTTC. It is translated as CSASEIQETQYF.

Comment on this clonotype: Possible read error: a much larger clone is one base away. The J gene is TRBJ2-1, the V gene TRBV29-1, with D uncertain. The last part of the DNA fits TRBJ2-7 better; the J call may be wrong. The CDR3 runs 16 residues. CDR1 SQVTM and CDR2 ANQGSEA come from the germline V gene. The CDR3 loop is CSVEDSSDLSYNEQYF. CDR3 bases: TGCAGCGTTGAAGATTCGTCCGACCTCTCCTACAATGAGCAGTACTTC.

The V and J genes are TRBV5-5 and TRBJ2-1, with 11 bases matching TRBD2. Germline assignment: CDR1 SGHKS and CDR2 YYEKEE (reference sequence). CDR3 length: 16 amino acids. The V gene end was trimmed by 0 bases and the J gene end by 5 bases; junction bases not matched to a gene: 4. This CDR3 reads CASSLALLAGDNEQFF. In nucleotides, the CDR3 is TGTGCCAGCAGCTTGGCCTTACTAGCGGGAGACAATGAGCAGTTCTTC.

This clonotype came up many times. This rearrangement joins TRBV20-1 to TRBJ2-6, with 8 bases fitting TRBD2. In germline, CDR1 is DFQATT, CDR2 SNEGSKA (reference sequence). The CDR3 loop spans 15 amino acids. With 5 bases clipped from V and 4 bases from J, the junction kept 7 bases outside the gene matches. The CDR3 reads CSAGEAGAGANVLTF. The CDR3 nucleotides are TGCAGTGCTGGGGAAGCGGGAGCAGGGGCCAACGTCCTGACTTTC.

This sequence joins TRBV27 and TRBJ1-2; D is perhaps TRBD1 (5 bases). The CDR3 is 14 amino acids. V lost 2 bases and J 4 bases, leaving 11 bases between the germline ends. The germline V gene encodes CDR1 MNHEY and CDR2 SMNVEV (reference sequence). In nucleotides, the CDR3 is TGTGCCAGCAGTTTACAGGGACGAGCCTATGGCTACACCTTC. Amino acid sequence: CASSLQGRAYGYTF.

Many counts were recorded for this clonotype. The gene calls are TRBV12-3 or TRBV12-4 and TRBJ2-7; TRBD1 might be the D (6 bases). The CDR3 length is 12 residues. Between the trimmed V and J ends, which lost 6 bases and 5 bases, there was a span of 11 bases. The CDR3 DNA reads TGTGCCAGCAGCACTAACAGGGACGAGCAGTACTTC. Residues: CASSTNRDEQYF.

This clonotype came up many times. This chain links TRBV10-2 with TRBJ2-7; D is undetermined. This CDR3 has 12 amino acids. The ends were cut back, 8 bases at V and 5 bases at J, with 13 bases in the middle. CDR1 WSHSY and CDR2 SAAADI come from the germline V gene. The CDR3 sequence: CASGSIRNEQYF. The CDR3 nucleotides read TGCGCCAGCGGGTCAATCAGGAACGAGCAGTACTTC.

This clonotype was observed many times. This chain uses TRBV7-2 with TRBJ2-7; TRBD1 matches 7 bases. The trim removed 4 bases at V and 5 bases at J, leaving 8 bases unmatched. The length of the CDR3 is 14 residues. The germline V gene has CDR1 SGHTA and CDR2 FQGNSA. In DNA form, the CDR3 reads TGTGCCAGCAGCTCAATGGACAGGACGCACGAGCAGTACTTC. Its translation: CASSSMDRTHEQYF.

This clonotype was recorded at least ten times. V usage is TRBV20-1 and J usage is TRBJ2-5; TRBD1 matches at 9 bases. CDR3 size: 13 residues. V lost 6 bases to trimming and J lost 5 bases; unmatched junction nucleotides: 7. The germline V gene has CDR1 DFQATT and CDR2 SNEGSKA (reference sequence). Here the CDR3 DNA reads TGCAGTGCCACGACAGGGGGAACGGAGACCCAGTACTTC. Its translation: CSATTGGTETQYF.

As to this clonotype: A read error may be the cause here, since a much bigger clone is one base away. This chain connects TRBV4-3 to TRBJ2-7; 8 positions match TRBD2. Germline V CDR1 and CDR2: LGHNA, YSLEER. The length of the CDR3 is 15 residues. CDR3 nucleotide sequence: TGCGCCAGCAACCAAAGGTCGAGCGGGAGCTCCGAGCAGTACTTC. It encodes CASNQRSSGSSEQYF.

The chain couples TRBV7-2 to TRBJ1-2; no definite D call. Germline CDR1 SGHTA, CDR2 FQGNSA. The CDR3 contains 13 residues. V lost 5 bases and J lost 1, with 8 bases in between. CDR3 in amino acids: CASSPSHNYGYTF. CDR3 nucleotide sequence: TGTGCCAGCAGCCCCTCCCATAACTATGGCTACACCTTC. The full variable domain, its missing parts supplied by reference TRBV7-2 and TRBJ1-2, is GAGVSQSPSNKVTEKGKDVELRCDPISGHTALYWYRQSLGQGLEFLIYFQGNSAPDKSGLPSDRFSAERTGGSVSTLTIQRTQQEDSAVYLCASSPSHNYGYTFGSGTRLTVV.

This clonotype has just a few counts. The chain employs TRBV5-1 and TRBJ2-1; D is ambiguous. Looked up from germline, CDR1 is SGHRS and CDR2 is YFSETQ. The CDR3 is 12 amino acids. Trimming took 4 bases from V and 7 from J, leaving 9 bases between them. CDR3 bases: TGCGCCAGCAGCCCGACACTGAATGAGCAGTTCTTC. This sequence encodes CASSPTLNEQFF.

The rearrangement uses TRBV20-1 and TRBJ2-7, with 10 bases lining up with TRBD2. The J segment lost 2 bases and the V segment lost 3 bases, leaving 10 bases of the junction unmatched. This CDR3 is built from 16 residues. Germline lookup yields CDR1 DFQATT and CDR2 SNEGSKA (reference sequence). The CDR3 bases are TGCAGTGCTAGTCCTTTCAGCGGGGGGGCCACCTACGAGCAGTACTTC. It codes for CSASPFSGGATYEQYF.

This clonotype was found a few times. The chain combines TRBV5-6 with TRBJ2-5; weak D call: TRBD1 (5 bases). V was trimmed by 4 bases and J by 4 bases, leaving 11 bases between them. Per germline, CDR1 SGHDT and CDR2 YYEEEE. This CDR3 region has 13 residues. The CDR3 DNA is TGTGCCAGCAGCGGGGCTCTTCTAGAGACCCAGTACTTC. Translating gives CASSGALLETQYF.

The chain carries TRBV7-8 and TRBJ1-6; weak D call: TRBD1 (6 bases). This CDR3 is built from 17 residues. CDR1 SGHVS and CDR2 FQNEAQ come from the germline V gene. The V gene lost 0 bases and the J gene lost 8 bases, with 17 bases spanning the gap. The CDR3 is CASSLARGWVEDSPLHF. Written as DNA, the CDR3 is TGTGCCAGCAGCTTAGCGAGGGGGTGGGTGGAGGATTCACCCCTCCACTTT.

As for this clonotype: It may be a read error: a sequence one base away is much more abundant. The chain joins TRBV7-9 to TRBJ1-2, with D hard to call. The V gene's germline CDR1 is SEHNR and CDR2 FQNEAQ (reference sequence). The CDR3 is 13 amino acids. V lost 5 bases to trimming and J lost 4 bases, with 11 bases between them. This CDR3 reads CASSRAHSYGYTF. CDR3 in DNA: TGTGCCAGCAGCCGGGCCCACAGCTATGGCTACACCTTC.

The chain combines TRBV29-1 with TRBJ1-4; D is undetermined. Germline CDR1 reads SQVTM; CDR2 reads ANQGSEA. Trimming stripped 4 bases from V and 6 bases from J, with 12 bases between. This CDR3 has 13 residues. The CDR3 coding sequence is TGCAGCGTTGTGCCAGTGGGTGATGAAAAACTGTTTTTT. Protein: CSVVPVGDEKLFF.

Ten or more counts support this clonotype. The chain recombines TRBV5-6 with TRBJ2-7; 7 bases are a match to TRBD1. J was trimmed by 4 bases and V by 3 bases; bases with no gene match: 7. The CDR3 totals 14 residues. The germline gives CDR1 SGHDT, CDR2 YYEEEE. The CDR3, as DNA: TGTGCCAGCAGCTGGACGGGACAGCCATACGAGCAGTACTTC. Its translation is CASSWTGQPYEQYF. Filled out from reference TRBV5-6 and TRBJ2-7, the complete variable domain reads DAGVTQSPTHLIKTRGQQVTLRCSPKSGHDTVSWYQQALGQGPQFIFQYYEEEERQRGNFPDRFSGHQFPNYSSELNVNALLLGDSALYLCASSWTGQPYEQYFGPGTRLTVT.